In this sample, the clone carrying this T cell receptor (beta chain) turned up many times. Amplification of TCR beta CDR3 regions used RNA as the template. HTBI primers drove first-round RT-PCR of the TCR CDR3. TCRdb passed the multiplex PCR reads through MiXCR, listing each CDR3 protein once. The sample yields hundreds of thousands of distinct CDR3 sequences, less than 25% seen once. The data were obtained in a study of T cells in Graves' hyperthyroidism and ophthalmopathy. This CDR3 is built from 18 residues. Trimming took 5 bases from V and 0 from J, leaving 22 bases between them. Germline-derived CDR1 and CDR2 are SGHAT and FQNNGV.

The sample taken for sequencing was blood. The V gene is TRBV11-2, the J gene TRBJ2-5, with D perhaps matching TRBD2 (6 bases). The sequence came from a young man with Graves' ophthalmopathy. The CDR3 sequence is CASSHLATRRGDQETQYF. In DNA, the CDR3 is TGTGCCAGCAGCCACCTAGCGACACGCCGCGGGGACCAAGAGACCCAGTACTTC.